This T cell receptor (beta chain) was profiled in a study of blood T cell repertoires in COVID-19. Overall study context: The United States, Italy and Spain were the sources of the acute and convalescent COVID-19 samples. The cDNA or gDNA used as material had been derived from T cells, B-cell-depleted T cells, or PBMCs.

Original processing methods: Using reference gene primer amplification, nucleated cell counts were estimated. Measured with immunoSEQ multiplex PCR; TCRdb has only the in-frame clones, and not every one. V and J calls and clone size are those listed in that table; D and trimming were worked out from the DNA. The sample lists over 120,000 clones; about 87% were seen once. Germline CDR1 MNHEY, CDR2 SMNVEV (reference sequence). This CDR3 has 15 amino acids. Trimming pared 2 bases from V and 4 bases from J, leaving 14 bases between. This clonotype originated in a man aged 50 to 59 who had recovered from COVID-19. Sample: peripheral blood. The chain combines TRBV27 with TRBJ1-1; D perhaps matches TRBD1 (5 bases). The CDR3 loop is CASSLQGTLSTEAFF. The CDR3 DNA follows: TGTGCCAGCAGTTTACAGGGAACCCTGAGCACTGAAGCTTTCTTT.